This TCR beta chain was obtained from a study of T cell responses to AZD1222 COVID-19 vaccine. Study as a whole: Second-dose schedules of about 4 or about 12 weeks were combined. General study results and limits: Following two doses of AZD1222, Spike-specific TCR breadth and depth rose. The study reported that nearly half of spike-specific TCRs target unmutated variant regions.

Germline V gene sequence: CDR1 SGHRS, CDR2 YFSETQ. V gave up 0 bases and J gave up 5 bases, with 11 bases separating them. There are 14 residues in the CDR3. As for this clone: The antigen is undetermined.

Generated by immunoSEQ multiplex PCR, the TCRdb table keeps only in-frame clones and is missing some. The sample holds about 100,000 clones, 85% to 95% seen once. The rearrangement links TRBV5-1 to TRBJ1-1, with TRBD1 as a possible D gene (6 bases). This sequence originates from an adult in good health. The specimen was peripheral blood, collected on day 0 of AZD1222 vaccination. The CDR3 here is CASSLVYRVTEAFF. The CDR3, as DNA: TGCGCCAGCAGCTTGGTTTACAGGGTGACTGAAGCTTTCTTT.